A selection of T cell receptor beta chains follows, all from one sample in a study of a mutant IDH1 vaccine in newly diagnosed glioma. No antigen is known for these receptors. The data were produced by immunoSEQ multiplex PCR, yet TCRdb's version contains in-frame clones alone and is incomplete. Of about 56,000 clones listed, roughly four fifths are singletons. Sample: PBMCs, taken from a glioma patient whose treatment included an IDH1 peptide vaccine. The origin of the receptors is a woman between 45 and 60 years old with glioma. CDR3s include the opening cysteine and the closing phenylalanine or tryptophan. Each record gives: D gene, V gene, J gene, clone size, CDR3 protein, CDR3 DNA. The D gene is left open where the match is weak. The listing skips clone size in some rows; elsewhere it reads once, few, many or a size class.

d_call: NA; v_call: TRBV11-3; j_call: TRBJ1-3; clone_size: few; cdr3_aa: CASSPGGTGNTIYF; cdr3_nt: TGTGCCAGCAGCCCTGGAGGGACTGGAAACACCATATATTTT
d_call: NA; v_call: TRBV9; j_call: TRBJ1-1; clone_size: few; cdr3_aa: CASSPMGAAEAFF; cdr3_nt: TGTGCCAGCAGCCCGATGGGGGCGGCTGAAGCTTTCTTT
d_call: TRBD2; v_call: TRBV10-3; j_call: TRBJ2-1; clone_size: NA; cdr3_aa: CAISVGGGVAYNEQFF; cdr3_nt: TGTGCCATCAGTGTCGGCGGGGGGGTCGCCTACAATGAGCAGTTCTTC
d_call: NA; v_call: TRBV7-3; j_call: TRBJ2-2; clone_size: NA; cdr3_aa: CASSLIPGSDTGELFF; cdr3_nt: TGTGCCAGCAGCTTAATCCCGGGGTCGGACACCGGGGAGCTGTTTTTT
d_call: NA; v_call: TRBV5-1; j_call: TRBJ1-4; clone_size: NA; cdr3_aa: CASSPRTVNEKLFF; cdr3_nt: TGCGCCAGCAGCCCCCGGACAGTTAATGAAAAACTGTTTTTT
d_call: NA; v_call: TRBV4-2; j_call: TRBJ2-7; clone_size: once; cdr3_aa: CASSQDPRTQLVYEQYF; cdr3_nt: TGTGCCAGCAGCCAAGATCCCCGGACCCAATTGGTGTACGAGCAGTACTTC
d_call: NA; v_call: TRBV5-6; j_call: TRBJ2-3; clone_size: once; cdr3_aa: CASSLEGGRTDTQYF; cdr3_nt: TGTGCCAGCAGCTTGGAGGGGGGGCGCACAGATACGCAGTATTTT
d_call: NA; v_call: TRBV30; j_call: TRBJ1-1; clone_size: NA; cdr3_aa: CAWSGGGALIPFF; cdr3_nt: TGTGCCTGGAGTGGAGGGGGGGCGCTGATTCCTTTCTTT
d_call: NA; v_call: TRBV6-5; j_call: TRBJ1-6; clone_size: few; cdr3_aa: CASSYAAVRSLHF; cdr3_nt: TGTGCCAGCAGTTACGCGGCAGTTAGGTCCCTCCACTTT
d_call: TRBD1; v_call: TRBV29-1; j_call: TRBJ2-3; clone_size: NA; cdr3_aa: CSAATGGSTDTQYF; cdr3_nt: TGCAGCGCCGCAACAGGGGGCAGCACAGATACGCAGTATTTT
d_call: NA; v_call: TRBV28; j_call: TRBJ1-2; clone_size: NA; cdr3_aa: CASIGRGRGYYGYTF; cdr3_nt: TGTGCCAGCATAGGGAGGGGGAGGGGATACTATGGCTACACCTTC
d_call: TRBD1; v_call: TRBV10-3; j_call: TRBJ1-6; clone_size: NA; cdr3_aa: CAISVTGAGNSPLHF; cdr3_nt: TGTGCCATCAGCGTTACAGGGGCCGGGAATTCACCCCTCCACTTT
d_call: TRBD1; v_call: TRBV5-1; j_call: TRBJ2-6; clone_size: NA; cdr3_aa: CASSPQGAGANVLTF; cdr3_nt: TGCGCCAGCAGCCCACAGGGGGCTGGGGCCAACGTCCTGACTTTC
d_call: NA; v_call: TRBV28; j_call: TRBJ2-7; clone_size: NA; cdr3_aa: CASSLYQAPYEQYF; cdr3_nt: TGTGCCAGCAGTTTATACCAGGCCCCCTACGAGCAGTACTTC
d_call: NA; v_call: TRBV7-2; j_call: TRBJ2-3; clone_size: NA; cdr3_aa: CASSLVAGAYTDTQYF; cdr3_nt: TGTGCCAGCAGCTTAGTGGCGGGGGCCTACACAGATACGCAGTATTTT
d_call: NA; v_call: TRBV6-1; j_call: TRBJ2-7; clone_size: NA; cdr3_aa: CASSETKAGKFEQYF; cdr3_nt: TGTGCCAGCAGTGAAACGAAGGCAGGGAAGTTCGAGCAGTACTTC
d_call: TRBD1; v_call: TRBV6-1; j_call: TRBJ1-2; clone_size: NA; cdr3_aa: CASSQDRTHGYTF; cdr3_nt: TGTGCCAGCAGCCAGGACAGGACGCATGGCTACACCTTC
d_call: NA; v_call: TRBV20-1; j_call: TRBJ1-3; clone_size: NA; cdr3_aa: CSAPGGSTIYF; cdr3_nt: TGCAGTGCCCCGGGGGGGTCCACCATATATTTT
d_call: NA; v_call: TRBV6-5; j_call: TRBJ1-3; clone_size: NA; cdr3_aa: CASSYSGDSGNTIYF; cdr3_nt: TGTGCCAGCAGTTACTCGGGGGACTCTGGAAACACCATATATTTT
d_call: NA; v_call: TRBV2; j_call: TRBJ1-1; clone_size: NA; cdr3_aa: CASSVLGGNTEAFF; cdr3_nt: TGTGCCAGCAGTGTGTTGGGAGGGAACACTGAAGCTTTCTTT
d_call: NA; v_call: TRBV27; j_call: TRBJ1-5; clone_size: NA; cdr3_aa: CASSLAGVSNQPQHF; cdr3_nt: TGTGCCAGCAGTTTGGCTGGGGTTAGCAATCAGCCCCAGCATTTT
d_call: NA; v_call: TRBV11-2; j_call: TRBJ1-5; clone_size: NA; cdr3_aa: CASSLDWGVGQPQHF; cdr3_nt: TGTGCCAGCAGCTTAGATTGGGGTGTAGGTCAGCCCCAGCATTTT
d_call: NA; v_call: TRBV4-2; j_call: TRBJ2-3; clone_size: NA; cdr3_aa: CASSQTGGDAQYF; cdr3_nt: TGTGCCAGCAGCCAAACCGGTGGGGATGCGCAGTATTTT
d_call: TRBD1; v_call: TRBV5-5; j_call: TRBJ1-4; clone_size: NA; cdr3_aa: CASSQAGGTGGEKLFF; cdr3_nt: TGTGCCAGCAGCCAAGCCGGGGGGACAGGGGGGGAAAAACTGTTTTTT
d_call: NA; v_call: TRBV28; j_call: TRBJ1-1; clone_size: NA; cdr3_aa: CASSLGGREGTEAFF; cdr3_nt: TGTGCCAGCAGTTTAGGGGGCAGGGAAGGCACTGAAGCTTTCTTT
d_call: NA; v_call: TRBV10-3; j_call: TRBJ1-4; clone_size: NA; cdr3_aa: CAISVEGRGEKLFF; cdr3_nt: TGTGCCATCAGTGTCGAGGGGAGGGGTGAAAAACTGTTTTTT